This TCR beta chain was retrieved from a study of blood T cell repertoires in COVID-19. Germline V gives CDR1 SGHTA, CDR2 FQGNSA. Trimming took 7 bases from V and 4 from J, leaving 11 bases between them. The CDR3 extends over 13 amino acids. Each participant's cohort was designated according to participant-reported clinical history. Assay used: immunoSEQ multiplex PCR; TCRdb lists only in-frame clones, some missing. The data contain roughly 430,000 clones, approximately 85% of them singletons. Sequencing input: PBMCs or T cells enriched from blood (not recorded which). J is TRBJ1-5 and V is TRBV7-2; D gene uncertain. The TCR was taken from a woman aged 40-49 years with acute COVID-19. The CDR3 spells CASTLEGNQPQHF. The CDR3 DNA is TGTGCCAGCACTCTGGAGGGAAATCAGCCCCAGCATTTT.